These 7 T cell receptor beta chains were sequenced from one sample in a study of cytomegalovirus exposure and HLA in healthy donors. Measured with immunoSEQ multiplex PCR; TCRdb has only the in-frame clones, and not every one. The profile covers under 200,000 clones, with about 90% appearing a single time and roughly 3% taken by the ten largest. Source material: PBMCs. Every receptor here comes from a woman between 18 and 30 years old in good health and CMV-seropositive.

The chain combines TRBV27 with TRBJ2-1, with 9 bases aligning to TRBD2. From germline, CDR1 is MNHEY and CDR2 SMNVEV (reference sequence). After removal of 5 bases from V and 2 bases from J, the junction contained 4 bases not matched to a gene. The CDR3 length is 15 residues. CDR3: CASSLSGSAYNEQFF. CDR3 nucleotides: TGTGCCAGCAGTCTTAGCGGGAGCGCCTACAATGAGCAGTTCTTC.

The genes are TRBV5-4 and TRBJ2-3; 8 bases match TRBD1. J gave up 4 bases and V 2 bases, and 0 bases lay outside the gene matches. Germline-derived CDR1 and CDR2 are SGHNT and YYREEE (reference sequence). This CDR3 is built from 13 residues. The CDR3 bases are TGTGCCAGCAGCTTACAGGGGGCAGATACGCAGTATTTT. Its protein product is CASSLQGADTQYF.

The rearrangement uses TRBV6-5 and TRBJ1-2; the match to TRBD1 covers 7 bases. The CDR3 totals 15 residues. Germline CDR1 and CDR2: MNHEY and SVGAGI. J gave up 6 bases and V 5 bases, and 12 bases lay outside the gene matches. The CDR3 here is CASSVPGTASDGYTF. For the CDR3, the DNA is TGTGCCAGCAGTGTCCCCGGGACAGCGTCCGATGGCTACACCTTC.

The genes are TRBV5-6 and TRBJ1-2; possible D gene TRBD1, 5 bases. The CDR3 consists of 16 residues. Per the germline V gene, CDR1 is SGHDT and CDR2 is YYEEEE. Trimming cost V 2 bases and J 2 bases, with 16 bases left between them. In nucleotides, the CDR3 is TGTGCCAGCAGCTTACGGAGTTTTCGACAGAACTATGGCTACACCTTC. It is translated as CASSLRSFRQNYGYTF.

The chain has TRBV7-2 and TRBJ1-5; the D is unclear. V was pared by 3 bases and J by 5 bases, with 8 bases between. CDR3 size: 13 residues. From germline, CDR1 is SGHTA and CDR2 FQGNSA. The CDR3 region is CASSFTADQPQHF. The CDR3 coding sequence is TGTGCCAGCAGCTTCACAGCTGATCAGCCCCAGCATTTT. Variable domain in full (rest from reference TRBV7-2 and TRBJ1-5): GAGVSQSPSNKVTEKGKDVELRCDPISGHTALYWYRQSLGQGLEFLIYFQGNSAPDKSGLPSDRFSAERTGGSVSTLTIQRTQQEDSAVYLCASSFTADQPQHFGDGTRLSIL.

This clone was seen only once. The chain recombines TRBV18 with TRBJ2-7; D is perhaps TRBD1 (6 bases). The CDR3 is 14 residues long. CDR1 is KGHSH and CDR2 is LQKENI in the germline V gene. The V end lost 2 bases, the J end lost 2 bases, and 10 bases lay between the germline ends. For the CDR3, the DNA is TGTGCCAGCTCACCAGTAGGGGGAACCTACGAGCAGTACTTC. The encoded protein is CASSPVGGTYEQYF.

V gene TRBV5-1 combines with J gene TRBJ1-2; D may be TRBD1 (5 bases). The CDR3 extends over 14 amino acids. Germline CDR1 reads SGHRS; CDR2 reads YFSETQ. Trimming removed 0 bases at V and 7 bases at J, with 13 bases between. The CDR3 nucleotides are TGCGCCAGCAGCTTGGGTGCAGGGCTCTTTGGCTACACCTTC. Amino acid sequence: CASSLGAGLFGYTF.